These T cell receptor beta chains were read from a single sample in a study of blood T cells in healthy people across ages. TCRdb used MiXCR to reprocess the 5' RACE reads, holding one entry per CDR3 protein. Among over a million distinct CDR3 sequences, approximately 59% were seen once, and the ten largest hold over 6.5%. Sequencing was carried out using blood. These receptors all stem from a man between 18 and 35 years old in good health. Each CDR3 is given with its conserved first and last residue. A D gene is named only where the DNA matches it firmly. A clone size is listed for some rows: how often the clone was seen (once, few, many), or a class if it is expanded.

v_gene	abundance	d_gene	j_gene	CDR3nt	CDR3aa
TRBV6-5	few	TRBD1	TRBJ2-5	TGTGCCAGCAGTTTAATGACAGGGGATATGGAGACCCAGTACTTC	CASSLMTGDMETQYF
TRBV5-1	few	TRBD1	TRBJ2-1	TGCGCCAGCAGCCCGGACAGGGTAGACAATGAGCAGTTCTTC	CASSPDRVDNEQFF
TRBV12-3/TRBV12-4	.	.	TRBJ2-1	TGTGCCAGCACCCCTCGCGAGCGACCCTACAATGAGCAGTTCTTC	CASTPRERPYNEQFF
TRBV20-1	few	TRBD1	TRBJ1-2	TGCAGTGCTCCACACCGGGACAGGGATGGCTACACCTTC	CSAPHRDRDGYTF
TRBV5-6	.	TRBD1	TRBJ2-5	TGTGCCAGCAGCTTGCTGGGACAGGGCTACAATGAGCAGTACTTC	CASSLLGQGYNEQYF
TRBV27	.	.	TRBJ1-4	TGTGCCAGCAAATCCTTCACCCGGCCTCCTGAAAAACTGTTTTTT	CASKSFTRPPEKLFF
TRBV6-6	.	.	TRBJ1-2	TGTGCCAGCAGCAATAAAGGTGGGAGCCGCGGCTACACCTTC	CASSNKGGSRGYTF
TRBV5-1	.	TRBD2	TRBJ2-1	TGCGCCAGCAGCTTTGACAGCGGGGGTGTGGATGAGCAGTTCTTC	CASSFDSGGVDEQFF
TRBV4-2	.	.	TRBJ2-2	TGTGCCAGCAGCCTTTCGAGGGGGGGACGCACCGGGGAGCTGTTTTTT	CASSLSRGGRTGELFF
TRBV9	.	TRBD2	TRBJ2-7	TGTGCCAGCAGCGTAGGAAGCGGGAGGAGCTCCTACGAGCAGTACTTC	CASSVGSGRSSYEQYF
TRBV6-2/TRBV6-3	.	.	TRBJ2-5	TGTGCCAGCAGTTACGATACATTCCAAGAGACCCAGTACTTC	CASSYDTFQETQYF
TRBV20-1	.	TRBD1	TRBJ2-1	TGCAGTGCTCCGGGACAGGGCGTAAATGAGCAGTTCTTC	CSAPGQGVNEQFF
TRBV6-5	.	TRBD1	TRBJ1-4	TGTGCCAGCAGTTACTCCCAGGGGGTAAATGAAAAACTGTTTTTT	CASSYSQGVNEKLFF
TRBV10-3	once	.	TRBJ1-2	TGTGCCATCAGTGAGTCGGGACTGACGACCTTAAGCTATGGCTACACCTTC	CAISESGLTTLSYGYTF
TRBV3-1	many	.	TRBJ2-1	TGTGCCAGCACTGGACGGGCTTACAATGAGCAGTTCTTC	CASTGRAYNEQFF
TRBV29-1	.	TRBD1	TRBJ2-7	TGCAGCGTCGTAGAACAGGGGGTAAGGGAGCAGTACTTC	CSVVEQGVREQYF
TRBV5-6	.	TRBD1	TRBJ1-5	TGTGCCAGCAGCCGCTGGGACAGGGACCATCAGCCCCAGCATTTT	CASSRWDRDHQPQHF
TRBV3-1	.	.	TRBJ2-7	TGTGCCAGCAGCCAAAAGTGGGGAATCTACGAGCAGTACTTC	CASSQKWGIYEQYF
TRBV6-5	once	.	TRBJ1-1	TGTGCCAGCAGTCAGGACAGTCCGGCAAAGGCTTTCTTT	CASSQDSPAKAFF
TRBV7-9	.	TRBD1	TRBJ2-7	TGTGCCAGCAGCTTAGAAGCCGGGACAGGGCTCTACGAGCAGTACTTC	CASSLEAGTGLYEQYF
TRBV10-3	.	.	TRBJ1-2	TGTGCCAGCAGTTCTACGGTAGATAGCTATGGCTACACCTTC	CASSSTVDSYGYTF
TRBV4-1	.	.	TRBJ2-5	TGCGCCAGCAGCCAGGGGATACAAGAGGCCCAGTACTTC	CASSQGIQEAQYF
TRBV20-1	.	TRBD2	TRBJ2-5	TGCAGTGCTAGGGGGGAGGGCGGATCAGTCCTCCGTGGGCCTCAAGAGACCCAGTACTTC	CSARGEGGSVLRGPQETQYF
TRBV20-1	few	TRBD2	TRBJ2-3	TGCAGTCCTCGTAGCGGGAGATCAGATACGCAGTATTTT	CSPRSGRSDTQYF
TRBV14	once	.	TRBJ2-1	TGTGCCAGCAGCCCACCCCAGGGGCTCCATTCCTACAATGAGCAGTTCTTC	CASSPPQGLHSYNEQFF
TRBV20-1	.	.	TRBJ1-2	TGCAGTGCTAGAAACAGACCTTTGGCAGTTTATGGCTACACCTTC	CSARNRPLAVYGYTF
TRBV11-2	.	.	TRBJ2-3	TGTGCCAGCAGCTCAGACCACTCAGGCACCCTGGGTGCAGATACGCAGTATTTT	CASSSDHSGTLGADTQYF
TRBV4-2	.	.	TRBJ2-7	TGTGCCAGCAGCCAAGGTTTTCAGGGGACCGAGCAGTACTTC	CASSQGFQGTEQYF
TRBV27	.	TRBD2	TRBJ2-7	TGTGCCAGCAAGACTAGCGGGAGGAATTTCTACGAGCAGTACTTC	CASKTSGRNFYEQYF
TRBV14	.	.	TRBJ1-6	TGTGCCAGCAGCGCTCGACATGGCATAGGGCCCCTCCACTTT	CASSARHGIGPLHF
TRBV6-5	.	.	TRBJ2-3	TGTGCCAGCAGGACACTAGTTACAGATACGCAGTATTTT	CASRTLVTDTQYF
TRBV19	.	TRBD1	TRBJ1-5	TGTGCCAGTAGTACGATGACAGGGGGCGCCTCATTCAATCAGCCCCAGCATTTT	CASSTMTGGASFNQPQHF
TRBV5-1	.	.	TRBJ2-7	TGCGCCAGCAGCTCCCGGACGGAGACGATGCAGTACTTC	CASSSRTETMQYF
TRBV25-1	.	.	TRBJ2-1	TGTGCCAGCCGGCGGGACGCTGCCTACAATGAGCAGTTCTTC	CASRRDAAYNEQFF
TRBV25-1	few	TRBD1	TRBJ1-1	TGTGCCAGCAGCGGACAGGCCGGGAGTCTGACAGCTTTCTTT	CASSGQAGSLTAFF
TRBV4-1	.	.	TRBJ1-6	TGCGCCAGCAGCCAAGTAGTCTCCGGGCTCGAGAATCCCCTCCACTTT	CASSQVVSGLENPLHF
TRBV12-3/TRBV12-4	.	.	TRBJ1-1	TGTGCCAGCCCAGGACCTCCTGAAGCTTTCTTT	CASPGPPEAFF
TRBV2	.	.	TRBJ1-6	TGTGCCAGCAAGGGCCGGGAACCTAATTCACCCCTCCACTTT	CASKGREPNSPLHF
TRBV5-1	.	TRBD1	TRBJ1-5	TGCGCCAGCAGCTTGAAGGGGGACAGGTCAAATCAGCCCCAGCATTTT	CASSLKGDRSNQPQHF